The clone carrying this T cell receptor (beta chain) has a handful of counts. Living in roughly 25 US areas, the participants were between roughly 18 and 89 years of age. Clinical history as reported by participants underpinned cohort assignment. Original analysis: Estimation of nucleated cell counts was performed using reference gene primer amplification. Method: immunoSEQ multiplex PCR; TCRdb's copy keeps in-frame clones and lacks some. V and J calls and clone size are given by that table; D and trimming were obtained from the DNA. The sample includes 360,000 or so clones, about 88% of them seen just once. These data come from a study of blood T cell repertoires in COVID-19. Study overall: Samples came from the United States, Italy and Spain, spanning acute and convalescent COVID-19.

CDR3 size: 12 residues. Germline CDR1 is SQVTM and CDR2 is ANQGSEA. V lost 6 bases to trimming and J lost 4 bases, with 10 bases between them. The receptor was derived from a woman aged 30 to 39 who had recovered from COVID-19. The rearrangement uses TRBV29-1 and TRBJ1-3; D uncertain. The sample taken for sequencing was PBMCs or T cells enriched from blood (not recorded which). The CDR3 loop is CSVESPGNTIYF. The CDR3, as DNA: TGCAGCGTGGAATCCCCAGGAAACACCATATATTTT.